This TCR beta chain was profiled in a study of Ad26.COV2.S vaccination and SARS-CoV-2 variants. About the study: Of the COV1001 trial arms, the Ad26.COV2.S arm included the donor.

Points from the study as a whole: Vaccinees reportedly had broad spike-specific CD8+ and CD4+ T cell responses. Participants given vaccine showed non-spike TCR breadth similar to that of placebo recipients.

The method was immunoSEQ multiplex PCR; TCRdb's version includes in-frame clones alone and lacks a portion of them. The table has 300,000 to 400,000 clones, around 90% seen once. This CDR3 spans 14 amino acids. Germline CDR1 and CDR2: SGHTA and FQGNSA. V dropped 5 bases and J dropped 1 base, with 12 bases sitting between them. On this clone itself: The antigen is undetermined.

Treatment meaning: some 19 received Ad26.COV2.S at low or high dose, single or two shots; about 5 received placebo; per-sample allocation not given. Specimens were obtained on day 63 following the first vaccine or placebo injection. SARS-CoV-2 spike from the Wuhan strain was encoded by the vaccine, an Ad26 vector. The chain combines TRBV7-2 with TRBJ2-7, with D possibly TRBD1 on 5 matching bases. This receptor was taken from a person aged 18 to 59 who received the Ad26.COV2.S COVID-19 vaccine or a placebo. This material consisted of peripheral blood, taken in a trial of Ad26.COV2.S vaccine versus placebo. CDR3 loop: CASSTQTASYEQYF. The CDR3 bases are TGTGCCAGCAGCACGCAGACAGCTTCCTACGAGCAGTACTTC.